The next 22 T cell receptor beta chains were all read from a single sample in a study of chemoradiotherapy in HPV16-positive cancers. TCRdb keeps only in-frame clones here, not all; method: immunoSEQ multiplex PCR. This sample has 3,500 to 5,500 clones, with approximately 87% found just once. The sample was taken from a patient who underwent chemoradiotherapy. Receptors originate from a human donor with HPV-associated anogenital cancer.

The rearrangement links TRBV7-9 to TRBJ2-7; D remains ambiguous. There are 12 residues in the CDR3. Germline CDR1 is SEHNR and CDR2 is FQNEAQ (reference sequence). Trimming shortened V by 4 bases and J by 3 bases, and 7 bases separated the two germline ends. CDR3 DNA sequence: TGTGCCAGCAGCTCAGAGTTCTACGAGCAGTACTTC. Translated, it gives CASSSEFYEQYF.

The chain is built from TRBV5-6 and TRBJ1-2, with 8 bases fitting TRBD1. CDR1 SGHDT and CDR2 YYEEEE come from the germline V gene. The CDR3 length is 14 residues. The CDR3 bases are TGTGCTAGCTCCTGGACAGGGAGGGCCTATGGCTACACCTTC. Protein product: CASSWTGRAYGYTF.

This rearrangement joins TRBV4-2 to TRBJ1-4; D is perhaps TRBD1 (6 bases). The CDR3 spans 15 residues. Trimming took 2 bases from V and 5 from J, leaving 12 bases between them. Germline-derived CDR1 and CDR2 are LGHNA and YNFKEQ. The CDR3 region has the DNA TGTGCCAGCAGCCAATGGAAAACAGGGAATGAAAAACTGTTTTTT. Translating gives CASSQWKTGNEKLFF.

This rearrangement joins TRBV14 to TRBJ2-3; D possibly uses TRBD1 or TRBD2 (6 bases each). The CDR3 has 17 residues. From germline, CDR1 is SGHDN and CDR2 FVKESK. V lost 4 bases and J lost 0, with 17 bases in between. CDR3 in amino acids: CASSPLVGGTSTDTQYF. The CDR3 nucleotides are TGTGCCAGCAGCCCACTTGTTGGCGGGACAAGCACAGATACGCAGTATTTT.

The CDR3 reads CASSQVAAGGQEQYF. CDR3 in DNA: TGTGCCAGCAGCCAAGTTGCGGCGGGAGGTCAGGAGCAGTACTTC. This chain links TRBV14 with TRBJ2-7, with TRBD2 matching 8 bases. Per germline, CDR1 SGHDN and CDR2 FVKESK. V trimming: 1 base; J trimming: 7 bases; junction bases outside the gene matches: 9. The CDR3 is made up of 15 amino acids.

This clone has just one count. The chain is built from TRBV19 and TRBJ1-2; the D gene is possibly TRBD1 (6 bases). V was shortened by 3 bases and J by 5 bases, with 19 bases between the two germline ends. CDR1 and CDR2 from the germline V gene are LNHDA and SQIVND (reference sequence). This CDR3 spans 16 amino acids. CDR3 DNA: TGTGCCAGTAGTATGGGGGGCAGTGCCATCACTTATGGCTACACCTTC. Its protein is CASSMGGSAITYGYTF.

Here the CDR3 reads CATSRDDITGGPTDTQYF. In nucleotides, the CDR3 is TGTGCCACCAGCAGAGATGACATTACGGGAGGGCCTACAGATACGCAGTATTTT. The gene calls are TRBV15 and TRBJ2-3, with 8 positions matching TRBD2. Germline CDR1 is LNHNV and CDR2 is YYDKDF (reference sequence). Trimming cost V 0 bases and J 3 bases; bases outside gene matches: 11. The CDR3 covers 18 residues.

The J gene is TRBJ2-5, the V gene TRBV6-1, with D perhaps matching TRBD1 (7 bases). V lost 0 bases to trimming and J lost 2 bases, with 13 bases between them. Germline-derived CDR1 and CDR2 are MNHNS and SASEGT. This CDR3 is 16 amino acids long. CDR3 loop: CASSEAGGGVQETQYF. The CDR3, as DNA: TGTGCCAGCAGTGAAGCTGGAGGGGGCGTACAAGAGACCCAGTACTTC.

V is TRBV7-9 and J is TRBJ1-5, with D hard to call. The CDR3 consists of 14 residues. V lost 5 bases, J lost 2 bases, and 10 bases lay in between. CDR1 SEHNR and CDR2 FQNEAQ come from the germline V gene (reference sequence). CDR3 region: CASSPSRGNQPQHF. The CDR3 bases are TGTGCCAGCAGCCCCTCGCGGGGCAATCAGCCCCAGCATTTT.

The chain couples TRBV10-2 to TRBJ2-4, with D possibly being TRBD1 (5 bases). CDR3 length: 14 amino acids. V lost 5 bases to trimming and J lost 6 bases, with 14 bases between them. The germline gives CDR1 WSHSY, CDR2 SAAADI. Here the CDR3 DNA reads TGCGCCAGCAGTCCGGACACGGACCTAAACATTCAGTACTTC. Translation: CASSPDTDLNIQYF.

The chain employs TRBV5-1 and TRBJ1-4; D might be TRBD1 (6 bases). This CDR3 region has 15 residues. Trimming removed 1 base at V and 3 bases at J, with 10 bases between. Germline-derived CDR1 and CDR2 are SGHRS and YFSETQ. CDR3 region: CASSLFRGPNEKLFF. DNA of the CDR3: TGCGCCAGCAGCTTGTTCAGGGGCCCTAATGAAAAACTGTTTTTT.

The chain couples TRBV2 to TRBJ1-2; perhaps TRBD1 as D (5 bases). V lost 11 bases and J lost 3, with 13 bases in between. The germline CDR1 and CDR2 sequences are SNHLY and FYNNEI. The CDR3 covers 12 residues. The CDR3, as DNA: TGTGCCGGCGGCGACAGAGACTATGGCTACACCTTC. Its translation: CAGGDRDYGYTF.

The rearrangement links TRBV19 to TRBJ2-6; 7 nucleotides line up with TRBD2. In germline, CDR1 is LNHDA, CDR2 SQIVND (reference sequence). This CDR3 is built from 19 residues. The ends lost 7 bases at V and 0 bases at J; junction bases unmatched: 15. The CDR3 spells CASTPWASGASSGANVLTF. DNA for the CDR3: TGTGCCAGTACCCCCTGGGCTAGCGGAGCTAGCTCTGGGGCCAACGTCCTGACTTTC.

The chain combines TRBV29-1 with TRBJ2-7; 8 bases line up with TRBD2. This CDR3 has 13 residues. V was clipped by 4 bases and J by 3 bases; unmatched bases: 5. Germline V gene data show CDR1 as SQVTM and CDR2 as ANQGSEA. The CDR3 is CSVVAGILYEQYF. DNA for the CDR3: TGCAGCGTTGTAGCGGGGATACTCTACGAGCAGTACTTC.

The J gene is TRBJ2-2, the V gene TRBV5-1; D gene uncertain. CDR3 size: 14 residues. Looked up from germline, CDR1 is SGHRS and CDR2 is YFSETQ. Trimming shortened V by 0 bases and J by 7 bases, and 10 bases separated the two germline ends. The CDR3 region is CASSLGLIGGELFF. CDR3 DNA: TGCGCCAGCAGCTTGGGTCTTATAGGCGGGGAGCTGTTTTTT.

CDR3 sequence (DNA): TGTGCCAGCTCAGGGGAGTCGTACGAGCAGTACTTC. Translation: CASSGESYEQYF. This rearrangement joins TRBV18 to TRBJ2-7; D possibly corresponds to TRBD2 (5 bases). V was cut by 5 bases and J by 4 bases, with 9 bases left in between. This CDR3 region has 12 residues. From germline, CDR1 is KGHSH and CDR2 LQKENI.

V gene TRBV10-3 combines with J gene TRBJ1-2, with 8 nucleotides matching TRBD1. This CDR3 has 14 residues. V dropped 3 bases and J dropped 8; count of bases not matched to a gene: 8. Germline V gene data show CDR1 as ENHRY and CDR2 as SYGVKD. In DNA form, the CDR3 reads TGTGCCATCAGTGATTACGGACAGGGTCAGGGCTACACCTTC. It specifies CAISDYGQGQGYTF.

This clone has a handful of counts. This chain connects TRBV6-4 to TRBJ2-3; D unclear. Germline CDR1 MRHNA, CDR2 SNTAGT. Deletions cut 2 bases from V and 2 bases from J, with 5 bases between. The CDR3 consists of 13 residues. Here the CDR3 DNA reads TGTGCCAGCAGTGACAAGTCCACAGATACGCAGTATTTT. Translating gives CASSDKSTDTQYF.

This chain's CDR3 is CATASGGYSNQPQHF. The CDR3 nucleotides read TGTGCCACCGCTAGTGGGGGCTATAGCAATCAGCCCCAGCATTTT. The rearrangement joins TRBV27 to TRBJ1-5; possibly TRBD1 for D (6 bases). The germline V gene encodes CDR1 MNHEY and CDR2 SMNVEV (reference sequence). V dropped 10 bases and J dropped 0 bases, with 16 bases sitting between them. The CDR3 length is 15 residues.

This sequence joins TRBV6-1 and TRBJ1-2; tentative D call: TRBD1 (6 bases). The germline CDR1 and CDR2 sequences are MNHNS and SASEGT. V was trimmed by 6 bases and J by 6 bases, leaving 11 bases between them. This CDR3 has 12 residues. CDR3: CASRTGWNGYTF. CDR3 coding DNA: TGTGCCAGCAGGACAGGTTGGAATGGCTACACCTTC.

The V gene is TRBV29-1, the J gene TRBJ2-5; D is ambiguous. Trimming removed 4 bases from V and 5 bases from J, with 8 bases in between. This CDR3 has 11 residues. Germline CDR1 and CDR2: SQVTM and ANQGSEA. Here the CDR3 DNA reads TGCAGCGTTGCGGAAGGGGAGACCCAGTACTTC. Translation gives CSVAEGETQYF.

The chain employs TRBV6-6 and TRBJ2-3; 9 bases agree with TRBD1. This CDR3 is 16 amino acids long. V lost 8 bases to trimming and J lost 6 bases; unmatched junction nucleotides: 15. Germline CDR1 MNHNY, CDR2 SVGAGI (reference sequence). CDR3 sequence: CASFSSGTGRIDTQYF. The CDR3 DNA sequence: TGTGCCAGCTTTTCCTCCGGGACAGGGAGGATTGATACGCAGTATTTT.